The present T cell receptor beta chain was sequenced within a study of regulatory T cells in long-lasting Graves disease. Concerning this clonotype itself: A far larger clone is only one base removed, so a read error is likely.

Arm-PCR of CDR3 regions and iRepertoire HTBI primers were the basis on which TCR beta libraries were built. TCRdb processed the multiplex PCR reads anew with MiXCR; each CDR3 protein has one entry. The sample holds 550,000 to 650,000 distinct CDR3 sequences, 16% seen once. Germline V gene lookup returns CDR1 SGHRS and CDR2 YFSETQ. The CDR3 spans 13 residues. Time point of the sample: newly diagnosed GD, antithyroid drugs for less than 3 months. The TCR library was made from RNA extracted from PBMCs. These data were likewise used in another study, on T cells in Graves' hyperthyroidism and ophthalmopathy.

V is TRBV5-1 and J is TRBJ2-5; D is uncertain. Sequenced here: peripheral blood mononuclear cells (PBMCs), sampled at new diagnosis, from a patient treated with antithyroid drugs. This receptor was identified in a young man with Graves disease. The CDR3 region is CASSLDGQDTQYF. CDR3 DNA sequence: TGTGCCAGCAGCTTAGACGGCCAAGATACCCAGTACTTC.